The 24 T cell receptor beta chains reported below all come from one sample, sequenced in a study of early T cells in non-severe SARS-CoV-2 infection. TCRdb called the 5' RACE reads again in MiXCR, with one record for every CDR3 protein. Of thousands of distinct CDR3 sequences detected, more than 4.5% appear once; the ten largest clones hold around 8.8%. The sequenced sample consisted of whole blood. The receptors shown here come from an adult who was a healthcare worker with PCR-confirmed SARS-CoV-2 infection or an uninfected control (not recorded which).

This clonotype occurred many times. The V and J genes are TRBV9 and TRBJ2-7; TRBD2 matches at 9 bases. The V gene's germline CDR1 is SGDLS and CDR2 YYNGEE. The length of the CDR3 is 17 residues. The V gene end was trimmed by 0 bases and the J gene end by 2 bases; junction bases not matched to a gene: 9. CDR3 sequence (DNA): TGTGCCAGCAGCGTAGGGGACTCCTTAGCGGGGGCCTACGAGCAGTACTTC. Its translation: CASSVGDSLAGAYEQYF. Filled out from reference TRBV9 and TRBJ2-7, the complete variable domain reads DSGVTQTPKHLITATGQRVTLRCSPRSGDLSVYWYQQSLDQGLQFLIQYYNGEERAKGNILERFSAQQFPDLHSELNLSSLELGDSALYFCASSVGDSLAGAYEQYFGPGTRLTVT.

This clonotype has ten or more counts. This chain joins TRBV13 and TRBJ2-1; no reliable D call. The CDR3 is 11 amino acids. Germline V lookup: CDR1 PRHDT, CDR2 FYEKMQ (reference sequence). With 5 bases removed from V and 5 bases from J, the gap between germline ends came to 4 bases. The CDR3 protein is CASSRDNEQFF. DNA for the CDR3: TGTGCCAGCAGCCGAGACAATGAGCAGTTCTTC.

This clonotype was observed at least ten times. V is TRBV20-1 and J is TRBJ2-5; 11 nucleotides line up with TRBD2. The CDR3 runs to 18 residues. Looked up from germline, CDR1 is DFQATT and CDR2 is SNEGSKA (reference sequence). V was clipped by 1 base and J by 2 bases; unmatched bases: 12. DNA of the CDR3: TGCAGTGCTAGAGTATCGGAACTAGCGGGAGTGGGTCAAGAGACCCAGTACTTC. It translates to CSARVSELAGVGQETQYF.

This clonotype is classed as medium-sized. The V call is TRBV6-5, the J call TRBJ2-7, with D uncertain. There are 17 residues in the CDR3. Germline CDR1 MNHEY, CDR2 SVGAGI. Trimming took off 0 bases at V and 0 bases at J, with 15 bases between the two ends. CDR3 region: CASSYSSEWISSYEQYF. The CDR3 DNA follows: TGTGCCAGCAGTTACTCGAGCGAGTGGATTTCCTCCTACGAGCAGTACTTC.

This clonotype was detected many times. The chain recombines TRBV6-5 with TRBJ2-3; the match to TRBD2 covers 12 bases. The CDR3 is made up of 15 amino acids. V gave up 0 bases and J gave up 6 bases; unmatched junction bases: 1. Looked up from germline, CDR1 is MNHEY and CDR2 is SVGAGI. CDR3 sequence: CASSYSLAGGDTQYF. DNA for the CDR3: TGTGCCAGCAGTTACTCACTAGCGGGAGGCGATACGCAGTATTTT.

This clonotype has ten or more counts. This rearrangement joins TRBV20-1 to TRBJ1-6; perhaps TRBD1 as D (6 bases). The CDR3 has 15 residues. Germline CDR1 is DFQATT and CDR2 is SNEGSKA (reference sequence). Trimming cost V 6 bases and J 4 bases, with 16 bases left between them. The CDR3 region is CSARLGGAYNSPLHF. The CDR3 bases are TGCAGTGCCAGACTGGGGGGCGCTTATAATTCACCCCTCCACTTT.

The sample holds a few counts of this clonotype. J is TRBJ2-7 and V is TRBV20-1; tentatively, D is TRBD2 (7 bases). The ends were cut back, 5 bases at V and 5 bases at J, with 22 bases in the middle. Germline V CDR1 and CDR2: DFQATT, SNEGSKA (reference sequence). This CDR3 contains 15 residues. CDR3 sequence reads: CSAYRRGRALHEQYV. The CDR3 nucleotides read TGCAGTGCTTACCGGAGGGGGAGGGCCCTCCACGAGCAGTACGTC.

This clonotype was observed at least ten times. This sequence joins TRBV12-3 or TRBV12-4 and TRBJ2-3; D is undetermined. The CDR3 sequence is 15 residues long. V gave up 0 bases and J gave up 0 bases, with 7 bases separating them. CDR3 in DNA: TGTGCCAGCAGTTTAGCTGGGGTTAGCACAGATACGCAGTATTTT. Translation: CASSLAGVSTDTQYF.

By sample share, this clonotype is medium-sized (0.01 to 0.1%). V gene TRBV12-3 or TRBV12-4 combines with J gene TRBJ2-3; D uncertain. The CDR3 is 13 amino acids. Trimming pared 1 base from V and 5 bases from J, leaving 7 bases between. Here the CDR3 DNA reads TGTGCCAGCAGTTTAGAATTCAGAGATACGCAGTATTTT. This codes for CASSLEFRDTQYF.

By share, this clonotype ranks as medium-sized. The chain recombines TRBV27 with TRBJ2-3; D call uncertain. Trimming cost V 5 bases and J 1 base, with 13 bases left between them. The CDR3 covers 15 residues. Germline CDR1 is MNHEY and CDR2 is SMNVEV (reference sequence). CDR3 bases: TGTGCCAGCAGTACTCTAAAGTCGCGCACAGATACGCAGTATTTT. This sequence encodes CASSTLKSRTDTQYF.

In this sample, this clonotype is medium-sized. The chain carries TRBV20-1 and TRBJ1-2, with 7 bases that match TRBD1. After removal of 0 bases from V and 6 bases from J, the junction contained 4 bases not matched to a gene. Germline assignment: CDR1 DFQATT and CDR2 SNEGSKA (reference sequence). The CDR3 contains 13 residues. The chain's CDR3 is CSARDDRADGYTF. The CDR3 nucleotides are TGCAGTGCTAGAGACGACAGGGCGGATGGCTACACCTTC.

By sample fraction, this clonotype is medium-sized. The chain carries TRBV27 and TRBJ1-6; 9 bases match TRBD1. Trimming cost V 4 bases and J 9 bases; bases outside gene matches: 4. The CDR3 loop spans 14 amino acids. Germline CDR1 and CDR2: MNHEY and SMNVEV (reference sequence). CDR3 nucleotide sequence: TGTGCCAGCAGTTGGGGGGGACAGGGTTCACCCCTCCACTTT. This translates into CASSWGGQGSPLHF.

This clonotype was found many times. The J gene is TRBJ1-2, the V gene TRBV2; a weak D match, TRBD1 (6 bases). The CDR3 length is 16 residues. V lost 3 bases to trimming and J lost 4 bases, with 18 bases between them. The germline gives CDR1 SNHLY, CDR2 FYNNEI. The CDR3 bases are TGTGCCAGCAGTGAGAGGACAGCTGACTCCCTCTATGGCTACACCTTC. This gives the protein CASSERTADSLYGYTF.

In its sample, this clonotype was seen many times. J is TRBJ2-2 and V is TRBV4-1, with TRBD1 matching over 8 bases. CDR3 size: 15 residues. Germline CDR1 and CDR2: MGHRA and YSYEKL. With 1 base clipped from V and 4 bases from J, the junction kept 2 bases outside the gene matches. CDR3 in DNA: TGCGCCAGCAGCCAAGGGACAGGGCGCACCGGGGAGCTGTTTTTT. Its protein product is CASSQGTGRTGELFF.

This clonotype has more than one count but fewer than ten. The chain combines TRBV2 with TRBJ2-2, with D possibly matching TRBD2 (6 bases). This CDR3 is built from 13 residues. Germline assignment: CDR1 SNHLY and CDR2 FYNNEI. Trimming stripped 7 bases from V and 6 bases from J, with 12 bases between. CDR3 nucleotide sequence: TGTGCCAGCAAGTTGGGGGGAGCCGGGGAGCTGTTTTTT. The encoded protein is CASKLGGAGELFF.

This clonotype was counted at least ten times. CDR3 nucleotide sequence: TGTGCCAGTAGTGTCTCACCGGGACCCGAGAACACCGGGGAGCTGTTTTTT. Protein sequence: CASSVSPGPENTGELFF. The chain uses TRBV19 and TRBJ2-2; the D gene could be TRBD1 or TRBD2 (5 bases each). Germline assignment: CDR1 LNHDA and CDR2 SQIVND (reference sequence). This CDR3 region has 17 residues. Trimming took off 5 bases at V and 1 base at J, with 17 bases between the two ends. The whole variable domain, remainder taken from reference TRBV19 and TRBJ2-2, is DGGITQSPKYLFRKEGQNVTLSCEQNLNHDAMYWYRQDPGQGLRLIYYSQIVNDFQKGDIAEGYSVSREKKESFPLTVTSAQKNPTAFYLCASSVSPGPENTGELFFGEGSRLTVL.

This clonotype was found many times. The chain employs TRBV20-1 and TRBJ2-1; 7 positions agree with TRBD2. This CDR3 has 15 amino acids. The V gene end was trimmed by 2 bases and the J gene end by 5 bases; junction bases not matched to a gene: 9. In germline, CDR1 is DFQATT, CDR2 SNEGSKA (reference sequence). CDR3 sequence reads: CSARRRGRVDNEQFF. The CDR3 DNA sequence: TGCAGTGCTAGAAGACGCGGGAGAGTAGACAATGAGCAGTTCTTC.

This clonotype was seen ten or more times. The chain employs TRBV30 and TRBJ2-3; no reliable D call. CDR3 size: 13 residues. Between the trimmed V and J ends, which lost 0 bases and 4 bases, there was a span of 8 bases. Germline V CDR1 and CDR2: GTSNPN, SVGIG (reference sequence). CDR3: CAWSVRAADTQYF. CDR3 nucleotide sequence: TGTGCCTGGAGTGTAAGGGCAGCAGATACGCAGTATTTT.

This clonotype was seen repeatedly, ten times or more. J is TRBJ2-1 and V is TRBV11-2; maybe TRBD1 (6 bases). The CDR3 extends over 12 amino acids. Trimming shortened V by 2 bases and J by 10 bases, and 9 bases separated the two germline ends. Germline-derived CDR1 and CDR2 are SGHAT and FQNNGV. The CDR3 DNA is TGTGCCAGCAGCTTAACGGGACAAGAGCAGTTCTTC. This translates into CASSLTGQEQFF.

The chain links TRBV18 to TRBJ2-5; the D gene is possibly TRBD2 (7 bases). The CDR3 covers 13 residues. Germline assignment: CDR1 KGHSH and CDR2 LQKENI. V shed 6 bases and J shed 5 bases, with 13 bases lying between them. Here the CDR3 DNA reads TGTGCCAGCTCCCCCAGGGGAGGGGAGACCCAGTACTTC. Protein product: CASSPRGGETQYF.

This clonotype appeared many times. The chain is built from TRBV19 and TRBJ2-5, with D possibly TRBD2 on 6 matching bases. CDR3 length: 13 amino acids. Between the trimmed V and J ends, which lost 5 bases and 2 bases, there was a span of 9 bases. From germline, CDR1 is LNHDA and CDR2 SQIVND (reference sequence). The CDR3 bases are TGTGCCAGTAGTGCGGGGAGACAAGAGACCCAGTACTTC. Its translation is CASSAGRQETQYF.

This clonotype was detected ten times or more. This chain joins TRBV5-1 and TRBJ1-4, with 8 bases identical to TRBD1. The V gene end was trimmed by 2 bases and the J gene end by 4 bases; junction bases not matched to a gene: 1. The CDR3 has 14 amino acids. Per germline, CDR1 SGHRS and CDR2 YFSETQ. CDR3 sequence reads: CASSFDRGNEKLFF. CDR3 in DNA: TGCGCCAGCAGCTTCGACAGGGGTAATGAAAAACTGTTTTTT.

This clonotype is classed as medium-sized. The chain uses TRBV5-5 and TRBJ2-1, with unresolved D. The CDR3 is 16 residues long. V lost 4 bases, J lost 6 bases, and 20 bases lay in between. Germline V gene data show CDR1 as SGHKS and CDR2 as YYEKEE (reference sequence). The CDR3 region is CASSPRTPSRRNEQFF. Here the CDR3 DNA reads TGTGCCAGCAGCCCGAGGACCCCCTCTCGGCGCAATGAGCAGTTCTTC. Drawing the rest from reference TRBV5-5 and TRBJ2-1, the complete variable domain is DAGVTQSPTHLIKTRGQQVTLRCSPISGHKSVSWYQQVLGQGPQFIFQYYEKEERGRGNFPDRFSARQFPNYSSELNVNALLLGDSALYLCASSPRTPSRRNEQFFGPGTRLTVL.

The chain has TRBV6-1 and TRBJ2-5; a possible D gene is TRBD2 (6 bases). CDR1 and CDR2 (germline): MNHNS, SASEGT. V lost 7 bases and J 7 bases, leaving 16 bases between the germline ends. CDR3 length: 13 residues. CDR3 sequence: CASIPTREGTQYF. The CDR3 bases are TGTGCCAGCATCCCGACGCGGGAAGGGACCCAGTACTTC.